A selection of T cell receptor beta chains follows, all from one sample in a study of blood T cell repertoires in COVID-19. Clones were read by immunoSEQ multiplex PCR, and TCRdb kept only the in-frame ones, dropping some. The sample records about 140,000 clones, 76% being singletons. Sequenced input: peripheral blood. Every receptor here comes from a woman older than 75 with active or convalescent COVID-19. Each CDR3 is given with its conserved first and last residue.

v_call	j_call	cdr3_aa
TRBV7-8	TRBJ1-3	CASSSGSFLGNTIYF
TRBV7-8	TRBJ2-2	CASSLPVEGARTGELFF
TRBV4-2	TRBJ2-1	CASSQDPRGGGNEQFF
TRBV5-1	TRBJ1-1	CASSLEQGAFLYSEAFF
TRBV6-5	TRBJ2-5	CASSPGSQETQYF
TRBV7-8	TRBJ2-3	CASSLVERRPPDTQYF
TRBV2	TRBJ2-3	CASTTWGQDVRDTQYF
TRBV6-2/TRBV6-3	TRBJ1-1	CASSRGGNEAFF
TRBV21-1	TRBJ2-3	CASSTLRPGRSTDTQYF
TRBV24-1	TRBJ1-2	CATSQPSGTGSYGYTF
TRBV28	TRBJ2-6	CASSGGPGTRSSGANVLTF
TRBV5-8	TRBJ1-6	CASSFRGQYNSPLHF
TRBV3-1/TRBV3-2	TRBJ1-2	CASSRGQTYGYTF
TRBV2	TRBJ1-6	CASSPRGGSNSPLHF
TRBV6-6	TRBJ1-2	CASSPKPGQIQANYGYTF
TRBV4-3	TRBJ2-4	CASSQDPVGGVAQYF
TRBV7-9	TRBJ2-2	CASSSGTNTGELFF
TRBV19	TRBJ2-7	CASSIVGGDKPYEQYF
TRBV7-2	TRBJ1-3	CASSNRVSGNTIYF
TRBV5-4	TRBJ2-1	CASSRGQESYNEQFF
TRBV7-2	TRBJ2-1	CASTRMATGNEQFF
TRBV6-5	TRBJ1-5	CASCAGRSNQPQHF
TRBV3-1/TRBV3-2	TRBJ1-2	CASSQDRLTVNYGYTF
TRBV6-6	TRBJ1-2	CASSLGQGFYGYTF
TRBV5-4	TRBJ2-7	CASSPGGQGRSYEQYF
TRBV6-5	TRBJ1-2	CASSYLAGDGYTF
TRBV6-5	TRBJ1-1	CATEVAGLNTEAFF
TRBV6-2/TRBV6-3	TRBJ1-6	CASSSRQGDNSPLHF
TRBV7-8	TRBJ2-3	CASSPNRVAGGSRTDTQYF
TRBV5-1	TRBJ2-5	CASSLDIVQETQYF
TRBV5-1	TRBJ2-4	CASSLAGLAGIAKNIQYF
TRBV7-9	TRBJ2-7	CASSWTTSYEQYF
TRBV7-2	TRBJ2-3	CASSLNLLGASTDTQYF
TRBV6-6	TRBJ1-5	CASNQRAANQPQHF
TRBV30	TRBJ1-2	CAWRAWGGDYGYTF
TRBV6-5	TRBJ1-6	CASRKIDRRNSPLHF
TRBV11-2	TRBJ2-1	CASSLDPRTGGGEQFF
TRBV7-2	TRBJ1-2	CASSLTTYGYTF
TRBV10-3	TRBJ1-1	CAIKTGTENTEAFF
TRBV4-2	TRBJ1-4	CASSQSPGINEKLFF
TRBV4-2	TRBJ2-1	CASSSTSGGRYEQFF
TRBV9	TRBJ1-2	CASSVVGTGKDGYTF
TRBV9	TRBJ2-7	CASSARQGALYEQYF
TRBV10-2	TRBJ2-7	CASGRQGLEYF
TRBV5-6	TRBJ2-6	CASSLYSGASSGANVLTF
TRBV27	TRBJ2-7	CASSTYTQGVGSYEQYF
TRBV28	TRBJ2-1	CASSLLSPRHSYNEQFF
TRBV19	TRBJ1-4	CASSFGGRTNEKLFF
TRBV30	TRBJ2-7	CAWSVLYEQYF
TRBV19	TRBJ2-1	CASSPRLAGGNEQFF
TRBV6-1	TRBJ2-1	CASSAREAGSSYNEQFF
TRBV11-2	TRBJ1-2	CASSFSDSYGYTF
TRBV30	TRBJ1-2	CAWSDGQGALGYTF
TRBV3-1/TRBV3-2	TRBJ2-5	CASTLLRGLQETQYF
TRBV18	TRBJ1-1	CASSPAPGQGGTEAFF
TRBV7-3	TRBJ1-6	CASSIGQGRISPLHF
TRBV5-8	TRBJ2-5	CASSPGVAGSNQETQYF